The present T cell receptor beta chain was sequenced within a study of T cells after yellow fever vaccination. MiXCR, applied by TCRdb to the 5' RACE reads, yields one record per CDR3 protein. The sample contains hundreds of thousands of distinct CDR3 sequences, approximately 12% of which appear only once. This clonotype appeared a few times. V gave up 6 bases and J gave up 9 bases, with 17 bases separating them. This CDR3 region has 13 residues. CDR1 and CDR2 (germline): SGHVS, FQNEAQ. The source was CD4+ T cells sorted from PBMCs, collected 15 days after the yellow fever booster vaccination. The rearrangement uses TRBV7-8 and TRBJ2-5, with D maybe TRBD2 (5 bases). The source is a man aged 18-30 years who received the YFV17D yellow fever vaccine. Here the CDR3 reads CASSGRNGRAQYF. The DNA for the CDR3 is TGTGCCAGCAGTGGGCGGAACGGGCGGGCCCAGTACTTC.